This T cell receptor (beta chain) was captured by sequencing in a study of breast tumors, draining lymph nodes, adjacent tissues listed by TCRdb under 2016. Broadly, across the study: TCR beta repertoires were compared across tumor, adjacent nontumor tissue and axillary lymph nodes obtained from breast cancer patients. The study was designed to assess the relationships and possible T-cell exchange between tumor, surrounding tissue and draining lymph node repertoires in human breast cancer. Results and caveats for the whole study, not just this receptor: Tumor T-cell repertoires showed less diversity than lymph node repertoires and more diversity than nontumor tissue repertoires, and tumor T-cell repertoires showed preferential V and J gene usage. The data were judged consistent with most tumor T cells deriving from the lymph node and then expanding within tumor tissue. The similarity between tumor and nontumor tissue repertoires was significantly greater in luminal-like breast cancer than in basal-like breast cancer. The study presented the conclusion that tumor T cells originate in lymph nodes as consistent with a hypothesis, not as something directly demonstrated.

The axillary draining lymph nodes of breast cancer patients were the source of the lymph node samples. Sequencing was carried out with an Illumina HiSeq 2000. Multiplex PCR amplification was used to generate the TCR beta chain libraries. The amplified TCR beta chain products were analyzed by high-throughput sequencing. TCRdb reprocessed the public reads (quality trimming at Q25 with fastp, clone calling with MiXCR) and kept in-frame beta chains. Every CDR3 protein is listed once, alongside the most common genes and DNA of its rows. This sample lists more than 100,000 distinct CDR3 sequences; around 20% were detected once. 2.6% of the sample belongs to the ten largest clones. In this sample, this clonotype turned up many times. Its antigen specificity is not known. Base qualities are not provided; no much larger clone lies one nucleotide away. This TCR came from a female donor with breast cancer. Some clones in this sample may be carry-over from other donors' samples. The sequenced sample consisted of axillary lymph node tissue.

The DNA sequence follows: TGTGCCAGCAGCTTAGTTAGGGCTAGCGGCTTCTACGAGCAGTACTTC. Translated, it gives CASSLVRASGFYEQYF. Recombination joined TRBV11-2 with TRBJ2-7, and TRBD2 matches 7 of the central bases. CDR1 SGHAT and CDR2 FQNNGV are derived from the germline V gene. The CDR3, from cysteine to phenylalanine, totals 16 residues. The DNA shown is the 48-base CDR3, in frame from base 1. The V end gives up 1 base and the J end 3 bases, leaving 9 bases in the junction not matched to a gene.